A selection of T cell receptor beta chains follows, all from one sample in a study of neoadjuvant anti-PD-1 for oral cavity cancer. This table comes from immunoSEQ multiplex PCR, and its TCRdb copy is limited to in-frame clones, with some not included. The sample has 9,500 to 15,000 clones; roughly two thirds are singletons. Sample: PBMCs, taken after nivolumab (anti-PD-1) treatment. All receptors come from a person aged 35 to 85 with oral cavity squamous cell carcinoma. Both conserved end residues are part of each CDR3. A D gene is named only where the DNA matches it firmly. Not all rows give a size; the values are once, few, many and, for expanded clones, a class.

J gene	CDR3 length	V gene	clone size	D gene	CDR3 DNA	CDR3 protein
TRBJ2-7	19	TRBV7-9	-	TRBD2	TGTGCCAGCAGCCTGCCGGGACACAAACTAGCGGGATTACCCTACGAGCAGTACTTC	CASSLPGHKLAGLPYEQYF
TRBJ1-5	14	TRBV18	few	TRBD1	TGTGCCAGCTCACCCGGACAGGGGAATCAGCCCCAGCATTTT	CASSPGQGNQPQHF
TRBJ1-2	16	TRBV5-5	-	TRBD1	TGTGCCAGCATAACCGGGACAGGGCGAACTAACTATGGCTACACCTTC	CASITGTGRTNYGYTF
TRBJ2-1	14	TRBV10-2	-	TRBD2	TGCGCCAGCAGTGCGACTAGCGGGATGGGTGAGCAGTTCTTC	CASSATSGMGEQFF
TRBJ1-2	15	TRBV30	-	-	TGTGCCTGGAGTGCGACTTGGGGAGCTAACTATGGCTACACCTTC	CAWSATWGANYGYTF
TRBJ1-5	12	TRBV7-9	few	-	TGTGCCAGCAGCTTAGGGAGTCAGCCCCAGCATTTT	CASSLGSQPQHF
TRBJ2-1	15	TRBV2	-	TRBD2	TGTGCCAGCAGTGTTAGCGGGGGGGCATGGGATGAGCAGTTCTTC	CASSVSGGAWDEQFF
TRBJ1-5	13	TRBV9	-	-	TGTGCCAGCAGCCAGGGAAGCAATCAGCCCCAGCATTTT	CASSQGSNQPQHF
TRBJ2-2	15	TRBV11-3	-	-	TGTGCCAGCAGCCAGAGTCACGCGAACACCGGGGAGCTGTTTTTT	CASSQSHANTGELFF
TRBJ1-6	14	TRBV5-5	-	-	TGTGCCAGCAGCTCCATGACAAATAATTCACCCCTCCACTTT	CASSSMTNNSPLHF
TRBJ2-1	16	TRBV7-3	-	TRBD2	TGTGCCAGCAGCCCATCCGGGACTAGCGGGAGGGGTGAGCAGTTCTTC	CASSPSGTSGRGEQFF
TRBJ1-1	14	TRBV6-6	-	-	TGTGCCACCACGGGAACACAGGCGAACACTGAAGCTTTCTTT	CATTGTQANTEAFF
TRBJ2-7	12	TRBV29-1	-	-	TGCAGCGTTGACAGGGCCTCCTACGAGCAGTACTTC	CSVDRASYEQYF
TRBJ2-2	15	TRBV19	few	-	TGTGCCAGTAGTATGGGGACGGGAGCCACCGGGGAGCTGTTTTTT	CASSMGTGATGELFF
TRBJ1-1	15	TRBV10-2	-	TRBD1	TGCGCCAGCAGGGCTGGACAGGGCATGAACACTGAAGCTTTCTTT	CASRAGQGMNTEAFF
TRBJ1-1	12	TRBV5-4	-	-	TGTGCCAGCAGCTTGGACGTGGGGGCGGCTTTCTTT	CASSLDVGAAFF